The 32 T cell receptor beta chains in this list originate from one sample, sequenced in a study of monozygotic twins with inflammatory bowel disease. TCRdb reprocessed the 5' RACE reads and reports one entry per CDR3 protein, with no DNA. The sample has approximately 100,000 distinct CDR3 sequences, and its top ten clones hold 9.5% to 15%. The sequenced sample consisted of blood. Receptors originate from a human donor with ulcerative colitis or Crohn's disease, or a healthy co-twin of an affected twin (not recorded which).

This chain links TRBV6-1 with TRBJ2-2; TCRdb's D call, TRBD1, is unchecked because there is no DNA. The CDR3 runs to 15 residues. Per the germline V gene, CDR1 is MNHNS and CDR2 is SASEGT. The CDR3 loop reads CASSGGGVSTGELFF.

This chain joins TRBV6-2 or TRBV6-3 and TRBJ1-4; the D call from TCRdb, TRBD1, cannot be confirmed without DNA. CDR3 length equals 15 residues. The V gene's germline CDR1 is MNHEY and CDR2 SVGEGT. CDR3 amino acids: CASSSPGTGAGKLFF.

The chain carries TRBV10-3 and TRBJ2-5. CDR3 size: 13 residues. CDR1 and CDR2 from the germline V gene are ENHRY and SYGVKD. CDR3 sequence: CAIAKGNQETQYF.

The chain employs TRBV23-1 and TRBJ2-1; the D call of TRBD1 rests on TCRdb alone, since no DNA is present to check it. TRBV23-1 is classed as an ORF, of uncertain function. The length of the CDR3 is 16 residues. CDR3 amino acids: CASSHDRGSSYNEQFF.

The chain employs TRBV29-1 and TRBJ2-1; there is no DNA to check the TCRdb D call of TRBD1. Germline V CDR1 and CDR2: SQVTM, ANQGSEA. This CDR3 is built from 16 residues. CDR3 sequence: CSVEEGRGISYNEQFF.

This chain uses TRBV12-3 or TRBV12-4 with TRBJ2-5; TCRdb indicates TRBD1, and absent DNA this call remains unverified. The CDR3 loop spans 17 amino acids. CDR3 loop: CASSLALISPDQETQYF.

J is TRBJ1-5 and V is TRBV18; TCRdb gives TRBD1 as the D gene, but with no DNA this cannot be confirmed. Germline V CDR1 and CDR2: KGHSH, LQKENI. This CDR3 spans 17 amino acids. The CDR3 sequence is CASSPGQGFRDYQPQHF. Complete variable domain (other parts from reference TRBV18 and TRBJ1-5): NAGVMQNPRHLVRRRGQEARLRCSPMKGHSHVYWYRQLPEEGLKFMVYLQKENIIDESGMPKERFSAEFPKEGPSILRIQQVVRGDSAAYFCASSPGQGFRDYQPQHFGDGTRLSIL.

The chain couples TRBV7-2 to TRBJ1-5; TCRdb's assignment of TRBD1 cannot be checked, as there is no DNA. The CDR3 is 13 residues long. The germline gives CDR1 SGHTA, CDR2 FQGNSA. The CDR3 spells CASSLQGDQPQHF.

The CDR3 reads CASSLRTGVNQPQHF. The chain couples TRBV7-6 to TRBJ1-5; TCRdb selects TRBD1, and the lack of DNA leaves this call unchecked. CDR1 is SGHVS and CDR2 is FNYEAQ in the germline V gene. The CDR3 runs 15 residues. The variable domain in full, completed from reference TRBV7-6 and TRBJ1-5, reads GAGVSQSPRYKVTKRGQDVALRCDPISGHVSLYWYRQALGQGPEFLTYFNYEAQQDKSGLPNDRFSAERPEGSISTLTIQRTEQRDSAMYRCASSLRTGVNQPQHFGDGTRLSIL.

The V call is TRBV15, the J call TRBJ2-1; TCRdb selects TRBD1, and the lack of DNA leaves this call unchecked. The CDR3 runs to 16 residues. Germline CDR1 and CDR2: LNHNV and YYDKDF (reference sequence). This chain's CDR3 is CATSRGGDRGYNEQFF.

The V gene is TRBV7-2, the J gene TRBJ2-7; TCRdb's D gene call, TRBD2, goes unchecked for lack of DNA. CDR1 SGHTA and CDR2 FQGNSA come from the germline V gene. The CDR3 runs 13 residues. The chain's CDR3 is CASSLVAAYEQYF. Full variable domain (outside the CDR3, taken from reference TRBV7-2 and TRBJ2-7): GAGVSQSPSNKVTEKGKDVELRCDPISGHTALYWYRQSLGQGLEFLIYFQGNSAPDKSGLPSDRFSAERTGGSVSTLTIQRTQQEDSAVYLCASSLVAAYEQYFGPGTRLTVT.

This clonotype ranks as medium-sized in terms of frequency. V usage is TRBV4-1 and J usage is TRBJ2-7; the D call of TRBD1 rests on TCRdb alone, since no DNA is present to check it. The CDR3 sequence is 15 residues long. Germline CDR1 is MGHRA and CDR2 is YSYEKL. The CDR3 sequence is CASSQDLAPGYEQYF.

CDR3 region: CASSSGTSTVDEQFF. The chain links TRBV5-4 to TRBJ2-1; TCRdb calls TRBD2, which cannot be checked without DNA. The CDR3 consists of 15 residues. Germline-derived CDR1 and CDR2 are SGHNT and YYREEE (reference sequence).

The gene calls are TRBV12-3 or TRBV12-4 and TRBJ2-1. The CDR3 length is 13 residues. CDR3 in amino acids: CASRASGYNEQFF.

The CDR3 region is CASSSGTTYEQYF. The chain employs TRBV5-1 and TRBJ2-7; TCRdb indicates TRBD1, and absent DNA this call remains unverified. CDR1 is SGHRS and CDR2 is YFSETQ in the germline V gene. The CDR3 covers 13 residues. Full variable domain (outside the CDR3, taken from reference TRBV5-1 and TRBJ2-7): KAGVTQTPRYLIKTRGQQVTLSCSPISGHRSVSWYQQTPGQGLQFLFEYFSETQRNKGNFPGRFSGRQFSNSRSEMNVSTLELGDSALYLCASSSGTTYEQYFGPGTRLTVT.

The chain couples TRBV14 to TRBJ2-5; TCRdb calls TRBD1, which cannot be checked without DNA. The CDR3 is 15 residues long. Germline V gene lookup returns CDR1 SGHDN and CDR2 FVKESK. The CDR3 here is CASSAGQGAQETQYF.

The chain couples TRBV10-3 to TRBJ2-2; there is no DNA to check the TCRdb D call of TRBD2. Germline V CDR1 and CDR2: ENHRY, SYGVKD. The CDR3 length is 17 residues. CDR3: CATPRSDGDSEGGELFF.

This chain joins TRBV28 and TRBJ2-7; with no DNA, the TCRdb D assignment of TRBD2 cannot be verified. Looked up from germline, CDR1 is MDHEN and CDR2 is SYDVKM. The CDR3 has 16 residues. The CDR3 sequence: CASSPPEGSGIYEQYF. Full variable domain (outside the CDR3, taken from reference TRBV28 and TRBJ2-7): DVKVTQSSRYLVKRTGEKVFLECVQDMDHENMFWYRQDPGLGLRLIYFSYDVKMKEKGDIPEGYSVSREKKERFSLILESASTNQTSMYLCASSPPEGSGIYEQYFGPGTRLTVT.

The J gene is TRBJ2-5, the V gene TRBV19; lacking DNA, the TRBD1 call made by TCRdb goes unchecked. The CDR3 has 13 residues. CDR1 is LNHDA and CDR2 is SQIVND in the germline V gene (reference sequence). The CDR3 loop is CASRDRVAETQYF. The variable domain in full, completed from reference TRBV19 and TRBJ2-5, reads DGGITQSPKYLFRKEGQNVTLSCEQNLNHDAMYWYRQDPGQGLRLIYYSQIVNDFQKGDIAEGYSVSREKKESFPLTVTSAQKNPTAFYLCASRDRVAETQYFGPGTRLLVL.

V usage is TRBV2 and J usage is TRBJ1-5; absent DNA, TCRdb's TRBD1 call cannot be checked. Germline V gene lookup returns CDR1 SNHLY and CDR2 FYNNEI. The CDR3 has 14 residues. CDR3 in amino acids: CASSRQVSNQPQHF.

The chain's CDR3 is CASSSQGVADTQYF. The chain uses TRBV5-1 and TRBJ2-3. The germline gives CDR1 SGHRS, CDR2 YFSETQ. This CDR3 comprises 14 residues.

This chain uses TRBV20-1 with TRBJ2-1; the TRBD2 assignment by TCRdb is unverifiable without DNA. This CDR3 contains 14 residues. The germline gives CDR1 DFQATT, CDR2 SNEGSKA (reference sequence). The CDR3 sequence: CSASLAGAANEQFF.

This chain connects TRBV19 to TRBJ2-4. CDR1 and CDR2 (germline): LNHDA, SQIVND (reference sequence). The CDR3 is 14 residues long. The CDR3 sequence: CASSIVEAKNIQYF.

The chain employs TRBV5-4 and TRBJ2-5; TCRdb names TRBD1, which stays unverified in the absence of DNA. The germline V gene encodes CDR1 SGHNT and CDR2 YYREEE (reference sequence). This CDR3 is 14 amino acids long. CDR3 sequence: CASTLDRAGETQYF.

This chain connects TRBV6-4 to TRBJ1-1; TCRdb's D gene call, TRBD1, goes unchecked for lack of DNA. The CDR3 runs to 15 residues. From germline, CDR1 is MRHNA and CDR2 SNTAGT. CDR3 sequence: CASSRDATESTEAFF.

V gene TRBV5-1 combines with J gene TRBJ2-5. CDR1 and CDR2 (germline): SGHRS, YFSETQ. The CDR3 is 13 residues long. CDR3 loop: CASSLEVRETQYF. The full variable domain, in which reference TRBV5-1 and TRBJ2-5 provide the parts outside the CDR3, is KAGVTQTPRYLIKTRGQQVTLSCSPISGHRSVSWYQQTPGQGLQFLFEYFSETQRNKGNFPGRFSGRQFSNSRSEMNVSTLELGDSALYLCASSLEVRETQYFGPGTRLLVL.

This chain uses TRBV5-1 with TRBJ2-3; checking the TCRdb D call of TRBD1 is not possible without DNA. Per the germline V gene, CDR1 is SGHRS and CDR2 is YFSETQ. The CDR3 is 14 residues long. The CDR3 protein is CASSTGQGSDTQYF.

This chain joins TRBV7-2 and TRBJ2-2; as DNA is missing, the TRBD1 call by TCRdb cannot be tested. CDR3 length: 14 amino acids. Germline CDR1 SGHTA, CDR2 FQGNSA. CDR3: CASSVRQGHGELFF.

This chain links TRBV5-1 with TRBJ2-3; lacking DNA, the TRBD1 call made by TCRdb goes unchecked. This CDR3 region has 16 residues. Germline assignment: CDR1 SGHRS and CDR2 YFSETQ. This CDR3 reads CASSLVGGASTDTQYF.

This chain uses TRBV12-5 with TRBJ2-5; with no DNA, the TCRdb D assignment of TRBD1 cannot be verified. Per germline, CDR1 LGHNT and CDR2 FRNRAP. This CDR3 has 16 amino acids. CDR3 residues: CASGCGQGEAAETQYF.

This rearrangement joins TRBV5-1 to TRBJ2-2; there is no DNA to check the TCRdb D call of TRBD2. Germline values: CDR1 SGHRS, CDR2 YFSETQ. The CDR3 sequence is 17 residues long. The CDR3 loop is CASSLARDLQKSGELFF. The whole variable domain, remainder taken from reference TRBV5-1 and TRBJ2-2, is KAGVTQTPRYLIKTRGQQVTLSCSPISGHRSVSWYQQTPGQGLQFLFEYFSETQRNKGNFPGRFSGRQFSNSRSEMNVSTLELGDSALYLCASSLARDLQKSGELFFGEGSRLTVL.

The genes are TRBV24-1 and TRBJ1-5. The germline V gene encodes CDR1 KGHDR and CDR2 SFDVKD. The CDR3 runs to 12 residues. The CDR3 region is CATSEGRQPQHF.